One TCR beta chain is described in this entry. No antigen is known for it. Base qualities are not recorded, but no much larger clone differs from it by a single base. Relative to germline, V is missing 4 bases and J is missing 4 bases, with 7 bases of the junction outside any gene match. The germline V gene encodes CDR1 MNHEY and CDR2 SVGAGI. The cysteine opens and the phenylalanine closes a CDR3 of 16 amino acids. The kept DNA is CDR3 alone, 48 bases in frame from the first base. Library prep was done by the immunoSEQ multiplex PCR assay. The original methods were these. Repertoires were summarized in terms of richness and clonality, and significantly expanded and contracted clones between pre- and post-therapy samples were identified. The table was pulled from immuneACCESS by TCRdb, which kept in-frame rearrangements only. Such tables lose some clones; where checked, under half of the loss comes from unresolved V genes, and the rest has no known cause. V and J calls and clone size are given by that table; D and trimming were obtained from the DNA. Recorded for this sample are roughly 18,000 clones; around 87% of them occurred a single time. About 2.1% of the sample is in the top ten clones.

The sample comes from a study of neoadjuvant nivolumab and ipilimumab in lung cancer (dated by TCRdb to 2018 to 2021). Study-level background: Nivolumab was administered intravenously at 3 mg/kg on days 1, 15 and 29, and in the combination arm ipilimumab 1 mg/kg was added on day 1 only. The primary endpoint of the trial was the rate of major pathologic response (MPR) in the intention-to-treat population of each study arm. The trial treated roughly 42 patients with operable NSCLC: some 23 were randomized to nivolumab monotherapy and approximately 20 to nivolumab plus ipilimumab. TCR repertoires in pretherapy (baseline) peripheral blood were compared with TCR repertoires in tumors resected at surgery after neoadjuvant immune checkpoint blockade. Seven patients had matched pretherapy and resected tumor pairs analyzed, with four treated with nivolumab and three with nivolumab plus ipilimumab. Paper-wide results and their limitations: A small number of samples was subjected to TCR sequencing. No significant correlation was found between TCR clonality and pathologic tumor regression, and only one major-pathologic-response sample was available for the clonality analysis. From pretherapy to surgery, tumor T-cell richness and clonality increased in three of three dual-therapy tumors but in only two of four nivolumab-treated tumors. Pretherapy blood TCR richness correlated positively with richness in tumors resected after neoadjuvant therapy (Spearman R of about 0.82). Greater TCR richness and clonality were observed in resected tumors than in tumor-adjacent uninvolved lung, and increases were observed in more dual-therapy-treated tumors.

The time point label of this sample denotes: pretherapy, before neoadjuvant immune checkpoint inhibitors. Samples were obtained from the phase 2 randomized NEOSTAR trial, in which neoadjuvant nivolumab or nivolumab plus ipilimumab followed by surgery was tested in operable NSCLC. The sample in question was peripheral blood, obtained before neoadjuvant nivolumab, alone or with ipilimumab. The chain links TRBV6-5 with TRBJ2-1; 10 central bases correspond to TRBD2. The receptor comes from an adult with non-small cell lung cancer. The encoded CDR3 is CASSLRTSGPYNEQFF. DNA sequence: TGTGCCAGCAGTTTAAGGACTAGCGGTCCTTACAATGAGCAGTTCTTC.